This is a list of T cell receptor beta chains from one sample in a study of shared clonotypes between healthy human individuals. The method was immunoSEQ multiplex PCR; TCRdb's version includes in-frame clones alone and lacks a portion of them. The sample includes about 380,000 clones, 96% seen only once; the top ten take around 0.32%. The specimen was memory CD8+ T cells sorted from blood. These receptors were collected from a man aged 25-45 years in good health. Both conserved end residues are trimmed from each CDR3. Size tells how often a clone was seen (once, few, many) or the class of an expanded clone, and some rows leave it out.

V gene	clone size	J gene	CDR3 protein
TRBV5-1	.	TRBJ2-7	ASSQLGVSYEQY
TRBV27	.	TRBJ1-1	ASKGEGRMNTEAF
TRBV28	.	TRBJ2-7	ASLETGQFYEQY
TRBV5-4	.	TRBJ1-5	ASSLFGGNQPQH
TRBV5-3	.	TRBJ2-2	ARRPQPPPTSGNTGELF
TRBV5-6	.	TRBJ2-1	ASSLNGRGYNEQF
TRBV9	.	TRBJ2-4	ASSVGADSLAKNIQY
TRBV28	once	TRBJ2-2	ASRKPGQVKTGELF
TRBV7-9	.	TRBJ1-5	ASSQQGQPQH
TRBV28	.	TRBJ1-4	ASSLYGQGATNEKLF
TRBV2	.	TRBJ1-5	ASSYSNQPQH
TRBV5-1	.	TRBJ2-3	ASGGTDTQY
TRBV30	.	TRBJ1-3	AWSKGTAGNTIY
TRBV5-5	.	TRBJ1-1	ASSFRGPNTEAF
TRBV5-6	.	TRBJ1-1	ASSLDFVRDYTEAF
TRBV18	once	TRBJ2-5	ATSGAGPQETQY
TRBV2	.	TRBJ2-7	ASSVTNEQY
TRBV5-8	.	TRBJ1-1	ASSRTGIGTEAF
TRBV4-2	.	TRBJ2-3	ASSQVWTVAGDTDTQY
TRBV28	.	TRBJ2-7	ASSLSGTGGYEQY
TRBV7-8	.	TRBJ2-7	ASSLGTSGSYEQY
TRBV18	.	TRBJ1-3	ASSPDNSGNTIY
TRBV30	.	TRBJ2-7	AWSYEDEQY
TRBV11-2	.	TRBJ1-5	ASSQGVWGQPQH
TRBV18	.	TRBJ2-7	ASSPRTGSYEQY
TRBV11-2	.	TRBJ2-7	ASSWGIVGTYEQY
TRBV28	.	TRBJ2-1	ASSFMPYNEQF
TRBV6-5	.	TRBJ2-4	ASRQQGAKNIQY
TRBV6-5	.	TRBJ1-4	ASRGFGEKLF
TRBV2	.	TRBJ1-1	ASSTHGEYTEAF
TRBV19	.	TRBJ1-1	ASSIEGFEGTEAF
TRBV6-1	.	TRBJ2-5	ASRGLQETQY
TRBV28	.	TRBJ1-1	ASSLVQVNTEAF
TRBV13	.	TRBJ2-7	ASSDGGSTYEQY
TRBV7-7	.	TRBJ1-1	ASSRNFNTEAF
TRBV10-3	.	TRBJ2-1	AISERPRSYNEQF
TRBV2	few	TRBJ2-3	ASSEGPDTQY
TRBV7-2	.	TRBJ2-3	ASSDPREGIDTQY
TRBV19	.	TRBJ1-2	ASTWTGIYGYT
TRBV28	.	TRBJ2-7	ASSWPGQGMIEQY
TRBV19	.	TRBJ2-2	ASSMRLAGPNTGELF
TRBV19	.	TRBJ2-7	ASRRGSSYEQY
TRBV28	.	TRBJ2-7	ASSLGSWPYEQY
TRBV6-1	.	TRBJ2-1	ASSEHPSGVPYNEQF
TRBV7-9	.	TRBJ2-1	ASSFEGALYNEQF
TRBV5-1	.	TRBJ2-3	ASSLARDYYTQY
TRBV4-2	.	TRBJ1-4	ASSLPGANEKLF
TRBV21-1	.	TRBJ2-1	ASSKPQGYNEQF
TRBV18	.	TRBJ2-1	ASAGTGDNEQF
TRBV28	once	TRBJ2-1	ASRMRVVGNEQF
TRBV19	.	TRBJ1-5	ASSSFPAGNQPQH
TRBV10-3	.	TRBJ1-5	ATAGNSNQPQH
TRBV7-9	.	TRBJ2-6	ASSSRSRGTGANVLT